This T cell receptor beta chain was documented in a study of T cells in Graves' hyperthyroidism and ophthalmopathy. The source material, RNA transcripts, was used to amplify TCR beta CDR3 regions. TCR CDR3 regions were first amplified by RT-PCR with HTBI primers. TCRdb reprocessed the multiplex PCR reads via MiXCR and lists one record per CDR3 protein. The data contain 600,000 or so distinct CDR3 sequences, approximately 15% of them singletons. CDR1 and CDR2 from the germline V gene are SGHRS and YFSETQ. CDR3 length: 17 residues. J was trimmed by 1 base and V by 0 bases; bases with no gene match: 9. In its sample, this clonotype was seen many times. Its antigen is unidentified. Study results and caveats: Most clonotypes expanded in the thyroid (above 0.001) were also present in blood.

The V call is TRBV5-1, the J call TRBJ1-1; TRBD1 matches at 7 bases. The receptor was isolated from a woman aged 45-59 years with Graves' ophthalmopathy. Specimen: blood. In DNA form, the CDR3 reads TGCGCCAGCAGCTTGGGCCAGGGGGGAATGACGAACACTGAAGCTTTCTTT. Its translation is CASSLGQGGMTNTEAFF.